The 5 T cell receptor beta chains below come from one sample, sequenced in a study of radiation and T cells in renal cell carcinoma. Profiling relied on immunoSEQ multiplex PCR, and the TCRdb table lists in-frame clones only, not all of them. This table has around 77,000 clones, roughly 80% appearing once. Time point specified: blood 4 weeks post-SBRT, at nephrectomy. This sample's treatment: 15 Gy SBRT to primary tumor, nephrectomy 4 weeks later. Sequenced material: blood, taken from a patient whose treatment included radiotherapy and nephrectomy. These receptors all stem from a woman between 55 and 75 years old with renal cell carcinoma.

This clone occurred once. One end of the junction fails to match germline, which may point to a read error. The V and J genes are TRBV9 and TRBJ2-1; the match to TRBD2 covers 9 bases. This CDR3 is 15 amino acids long. Germline V CDR1 and CDR2: SGDLS, YYNGEE. This CDR3 is CASSVGSGGYDEQFF. As DNA, the CDR3 is TGTGCCAGCAGCGTAGGTAGCGGGGGCTACGATGAGCAGTTCTTC.

Regarding this clone: Other DNA variants within this sample encode the same CDR3. As DNA, the CDR3 is TGTGCCAGCAGCCAAGATCCCCCACCCGGATGGAGGACTGAAGCTTTCTTT. It yields the protein CASSQDPPPGWRTEAFF. This chain joins TRBV4-2 and TRBJ1-1; D call uncertain. This CDR3 has 17 amino acids. V shed 0 bases and J shed 5 bases, with 19 bases lying between them. CDR1 LGHNA and CDR2 YNFKEQ come from the germline V gene.

The chain links TRBV5-1 to TRBJ1-6, with D maybe TRBD1 (5 bases). The CDR3 runs to 14 residues. V lost 0 bases and J 8 bases, leaving 9 bases between the germline ends. Germline CDR1 reads SGHRS; CDR2 reads YFSETQ. The CDR3 DNA reads as TGCGCCAGCAGCTTGGAGCAGGGCTATTCACCCCTCCACTTT. This translates into CASSLEQGYSPLHF.

As for this clone: The conserved closing phenylalanine or tryptophan is absent in this CDR3, likely reflecting a read error. The limits of the CDR3 on the DNA are not certain, so only TCRdb's listed CDR3 is given. The rearrangement links TRBV15 to TRBJ2-7. Germline V gene lookup returns CDR1 LNHNV and CDR2 YYDKDF (reference sequence). A total of 9 residues make up the CDR3, ends included. CDR3 sequence reads: CATSRGSPL.

The CDR3 loop is CASRPNPGTANYEQYF. As DNA, the CDR3 is TGTGCCAGCAGGCCAAATCCCGGGACGGCGAATTACGAGCAGTACTTC. The J gene is TRBJ2-7, the V gene TRBV7-9, with D perhaps TRBD1 or TRBD2 (5 bases each). CDR3 length equals 16 residues. Trimming left V 6 bases short and J 4 bases short, with 22 bases between. Germline values: CDR1 SEHNR, CDR2 FQNEAQ (reference sequence).